Described below is a single T cell receptor beta chain sequence and its context. What antigen it recognizes has not been identified. Base qualities are missing; no much larger clone stands one base away. This sample is part of a study of blood T cell repertoires in COVID-19 (dated by TCRdb to 2019 to 2021). Regarding the research as a whole: Collaborator samples came from the United States, Italy and Spain and covered acute and convalescent phases of COVID-19. The prospective study material was composed of cDNA or gDNA derived from T cells, B-cell-depleted T cells, or PBMCs. The dataset comprised deeply sampled blood TCRbeta repertoires from subjects exposed to, actively infected with, or recovered from COVID-19. The repertoires were released in a freely available public database intended as a resource for research on the immune response to SARS-CoV-2. The samples were drawn from the first 160 participants of the ongoing ImmuneRACE study and from 1,254 subjects provided by 6 global collaborators. Sample metadata almost always included a de-identified subject ID, COVID-19 status, age in years and sex. Where available, HLA class I and class II types were taken from metadata supplied by the sample provider and were not determined by assay-based typing. The study at large found these results: How much clinical and demographic metadata was included differed by source and by participant, and the metadata was provided uncurated.

Whole blood was collected in K2EDTA tubes by collaborating institutions according to the institutions' own protocols. For TCRbeta analysis, collaborators shipped samples in one of three forms: frozen whole blood, isolated PBMCs, or DNA extracted from either of those sample types. The germline V gene encodes CDR1 MGHRA and CDR2 YSYEKL. Germline trimming amounts to 1 base on V and 1 base on J, with 2 as the count of junction bases outside the gene matches. Taken from cysteine to phenylalanine, the CDR3 has 15 residues. The only DNA kept is the CDR3, 45 bases in frame from the first base. The immunoSEQ Assay, a bias-controlled multiplex PCR, was used to amplify TCRbeta CDR3 regions from genomic DNA. Under the source paper's analysis protocol: Within the assay, amplification of reference gene primers was used to estimate how many nucleated cells each sample contained. To quantify the absolute abundance of each unique TCRbeta CDR3 rearrangement, sequence reads were collapsed and filtered. For each sample, productive Simpson clonality was calculated as the square root of Simpson's diversity index across productive rearrangements. The immuneACCESS repertoire file appears here via TCRdb, limited to in-frame rearrangements. These files lack a portion of the clones; in checked studies, under half of the deficit traces to unresolved V genes, and the cause of the others is not known. Clonal size and the V and J genes are those of that table, whereas D and trimming came from the DNA. The sample has about 100,000 clones on record, 70% to 80% of them singletons. Clones ranked in the top ten supply approximately 30% of the sample.

Sequenced sample: peripheral blood. The source is a man between 65 and 85 years old with active or convalescent COVID-19. Recombination connected TRBV4-1 to TRBJ2-7; 9 bases in between match TRBD1. For the CDR3, the sequence is CASSQGDRASYEQYF. In nucleotides, the sequence is TGCGCCAGCAGCCAAGGGGACAGGGCTTCCTACGAGCAGTACTTC.